This TCR beta chain came from a study of T cell repertoires in cytomegalovirus infection. Whole-study findings and limits: Of the TCR beta families, the public ones yielded a cumulative frequency that identified carriers of CMV plus the relevant HLA.

The CDR3 extends over 14 amino acids. From germline, CDR1 is LGHDT and CDR2 YNNKEL (reference sequence). Trimming cost V 2 bases and J 8 bases; bases outside gene matches: 6. Of note for this clonotype: Its antigen is as yet unknown.

TCRdb re-called the reads through MiXCR, storing one row per CDR3 protein. The sample has roughly 920,000 distinct CDR3 sequences, roughly 30% seen once. This TCR was sampled from a human donor in good health (CMV status not recorded). Some clones in this sample may be carry-over from other donors' samples. Sequences were derived from cultured CD8+ T cells from PBMCs, sampled from culture after CMV antigen stimulation. The chain joins TRBV3-1 to TRBJ1-2; 9 nucleotides match TRBD1. CDR3 residues: CASSQKGTGLGYTF. CDR3 in DNA: TGTGCCAGCAGCCAAAAGGGGACAGGGCTAGGCTACACCTTC.